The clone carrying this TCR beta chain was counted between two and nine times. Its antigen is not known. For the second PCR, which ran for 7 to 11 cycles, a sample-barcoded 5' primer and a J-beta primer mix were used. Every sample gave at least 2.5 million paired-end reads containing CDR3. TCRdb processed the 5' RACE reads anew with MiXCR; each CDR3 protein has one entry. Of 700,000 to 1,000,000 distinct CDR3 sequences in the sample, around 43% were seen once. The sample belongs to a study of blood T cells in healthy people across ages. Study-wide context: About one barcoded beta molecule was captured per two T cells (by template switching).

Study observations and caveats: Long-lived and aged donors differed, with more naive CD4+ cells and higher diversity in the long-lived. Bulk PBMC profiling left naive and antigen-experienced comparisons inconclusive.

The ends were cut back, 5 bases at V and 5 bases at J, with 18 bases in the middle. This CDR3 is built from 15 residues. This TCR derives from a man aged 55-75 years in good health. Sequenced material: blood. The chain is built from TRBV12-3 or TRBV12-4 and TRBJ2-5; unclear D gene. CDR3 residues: CASSASDLLFETQYF. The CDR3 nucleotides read TGTGCCAGCAGTGCATCGGATCTGCTTTTTGAGACCCAGTACTTC.